This TCR beta chain was identified in a study of graft-versus-host responses after intestinal transplantation. The CDR3 consists of 12 residues. Germline V gene data show CDR1 as GTSNPN and CDR2 as SVGIG (reference sequence). Trimming cost V 3 bases and J 4 bases, with 7 bases left between them. Some clones are missing from TCRdb's copy, which holds only in-frame ones; the method was immunoSEQ multiplex PCR. Here the sample spans 95,000 to 130,000 clones, approximately 90% being singletons. This clone was seen only a few times. No antigen is known for it. Study results and caveats: GvH clonotypes were identified within recipient marrow, with a subset emerging first in ileum or blood.

Sequences were derived from unstimulated CD4+ T cells sorted from spleen or lymph node cells, sampled before intestinal transplant. The chain carries TRBV30 and TRBJ1-3; D might be TRBD1 (5 bases). The sequence came from a human donor who received an intestinal transplant. The CDR3 nucleotides read TGTGCCTGGAGGGGGGGAGGAAACACCATATATTTT. Translated: CAWRGGGNTIYF.